The 19 T cell receptor beta chains listed next were all sequenced from one sample in a study of OX40 agonist ivuxolimab in advanced cancers. The table came from immunoSEQ multiplex PCR; TCRdb's copy has only in-frame clones and leaves some out. The sample lists fewer than 100,000 clones; around 82% were seen once. Sequenced here: CD4+ or CD8+ T cells sorted from blood, sampled in a trial of the OX40 agonist ivuxolimab. The source of these receptors is an adult with an advanced solid tumor such as melanoma, head and neck, liver or kidney cancer.

The chain employs TRBV5-4 and TRBJ2-5; weak D call: TRBD1 (6 bases). Germline V gene lookup returns CDR1 SGHNT and CDR2 YYREEE (reference sequence). The CDR3 is 15 amino acids. The V end was cut by 4 bases, the J end by 3 bases, with 16 bases between. The CDR3 is CASSKLTGAKETQYF. The CDR3 DNA is TGTGCCAGCAGCAAATTGACAGGAGCCAAAGAGACCCAGTACTTC.

This chain links TRBV5-5 with TRBJ2-1, with TRBD2 matching 10 bases. V trimming: 2 bases; J trimming: 8 bases; junction bases outside the gene matches: 16. The CDR3 totals 18 residues. CDR1 is SGHKS, CDR2 YYEKEE, per germline (reference sequence). CDR3: CASSFYPRLAGDSDEQFF. CDR3 bases: TGTGCCAGCAGCTTTTACCCGAGACTAGCGGGTGATTCTGATGAGCAGTTCTTC.

This clone has a single count. The chain joins TRBV6-1 to TRBJ1-2; the D is unclear. From germline, CDR1 is MNHNS and CDR2 SASEGT. V was shortened by 3 bases and J by 4 bases, with 12 bases between the two germline ends. CDR3 size: 14 residues. CDR3 nucleotide sequence: TGTGCCAGCAGTGAGACTTTAAGTGGCTATGGCTACACCTTC. Translation: CASSETLSGYGYTF.

CDR3 sequence: CASSAQISNYGYTF. DNA for the CDR3: TGTGCCAGCAGCGCCCAGATATCTAACTATGGCTACACCTTC. This chain links TRBV9 with TRBJ1-2, with D unresolved. The CDR3 loop spans 14 amino acids. V dropped 3 bases and J dropped 0 bases, with 9 bases sitting between them. The germline V gene has CDR1 SGDLS and CDR2 YYNGEE.

This clone occurred once. The sample has other DNA sequences that encode this CDR3 too. This chain links TRBV2 with TRBJ2-5; the D gene could be TRBD1 or TRBD2 (5 bases each). V shed 1 base and J shed 5 bases, with 5 bases lying between them. The germline gives CDR1 SNHLY, CDR2 FYNNEI. The CDR3 covers 12 residues. CDR3 amino acids: CASSEGGETQYF. The CDR3 DNA is TGTGCCAGCAGTGAAGGGGGGGAGACCCAGTACTTC.

The V call is TRBV18, the J call TRBJ2-7; possible D gene TRBD1, 6 bases. CDR1 is KGHSH, CDR2 LQKENI, per germline. The CDR3 is 13 residues long. V was pared by 2 bases and J by 3 bases, with 8 bases between. CDR3: CASSPEQGYEQYF. The CDR3 coding sequence is TGTGCCAGCTCACCAGAACAGGGCTACGAGCAGTACTTC.

The CDR3 region has the DNA TGTGCCAGCAGCCCCCCAGCCCAAGAGACCCAGTACTTC. It yields the protein CASSPPAQETQYF. The genes are TRBV7-9 and TRBJ2-5; D ambiguous. The length of the CDR3 is 13 residues. V was trimmed by 5 bases and J by 1 base, leaving 8 bases between them. The germline CDR1 and CDR2 sequences are SEHNR and FQNEAQ (reference sequence).

This sequence joins TRBV28 and TRBJ2-2; D is unclear. The CDR3 runs to 13 residues. From germline, CDR1 is MDHEN and CDR2 SYDVKM. Deletions cut 7 bases from V and 4 bases from J, with 10 bases between. This chain's CDR3 is CASNGKSTGELFF. CDR3 nucleotides: TGTGCCAGCAATGGGAAGTCCACCGGGGAGCTGTTTTTT.

This chain connects TRBV30 to TRBJ1-1; D perhaps matches TRBD1 (5 bases). CDR1 is GTSNPN and CDR2 is SVGIG in the germline V gene (reference sequence). This CDR3 is 16 amino acids long. Trimming stripped 2 bases from V and 0 bases from J, with 16 bases between. CDR3 bases: TGTGCCTGGAGTACAGGACCTATGATTATGAACACTGAAGCTTTCTTT. It encodes CAWSTGPMIMNTEAFF.

The rearrangement uses TRBV7-2 and TRBJ2-7; 8 positions agree with TRBD1. Germline loops: CDR1 SGHTA, CDR2 FQGNSA. This CDR3 region has 14 residues. V was clipped by 5 bases and J by 2 bases; unmatched bases: 5. The CDR3 nucleotides are TGTGCCAGCAGCCCCGGGACAGGAACCTACGAGCAGTACTTC. Its translation is CASSPGTGTYEQYF.

The chain couples TRBV11-2 to TRBJ1-1, with D hard to call. Germline CDR1 is SGHAT and CDR2 is FQNNGV. There are 13 residues in the CDR3. The V end lost 3 bases, the J end lost 1 base, and 6 bases lay between the germline ends. CDR3 DNA sequence: TGTGCCAGCAGCTTTTCAAAGAACACTGAAGCTTTCTTT. Amino acid sequence: CASSFSKNTEAFF.

This sequence joins TRBV5-1 and TRBJ2-1, with D possibly being TRBD2 (6 bases). The CDR3 extends over 14 amino acids. The germline V gene encodes CDR1 SGHRS and CDR2 YFSETQ. The ends were cut back, 0 bases at V and 6 bases at J, with 10 bases in the middle. CDR3 nucleotides: TGCGCCAGCAGCTTGGTCCTGGGGGGCAATGAGCAGTTCTTC. It specifies CASSLVLGGNEQFF.

CDR3 residues: CASRRGTSGTDTQYF. The CDR3 region has the DNA TGTGCCAGCAGACGAGGGACTAGCGGCACAGATACGCAGTATTTT. The rearrangement links TRBV6-5 to TRBJ2-3, with 10 positions matching TRBD2. CDR1 and CDR2 from the germline V gene are MNHEY and SVGAGI. Trimming took 6 bases from V and 1 from J; bases not matched to a gene: 4. CDR3 length: 15 residues.

The genes are TRBV28 and TRBJ1-4; 11 nucleotides line up with TRBD1. The V segment lost 3 bases and the J segment 8 bases; nucleotides outside the gene matches: 5. Germline V lookup: CDR1 MDHEN, CDR2 SYDVKM. CDR3 size: 15 residues. The CDR3 bases are TGTGCCAGCAGTTTGGCCGGGACAGGGGGGGAAAAACTGTTTTTT. Protein: CASSLAGTGGEKLFF. Based on the CDR3 plus reference TRBV28 and TRBJ1-4, the full variable domain is DVKVTQSSRYLVKRTGEKVFLECVQDMDHENMFWYRQDPGLGLRLIYFSYDVKMKEKGDIPEGYSVSREKKERFSLILESASTNQTSMYLCASSLAGTGGEKLFFGSGTQLSVL.

This clone showed up just a few times. The chain employs TRBV2 and TRBJ1-1, with a tentative D call TRBD1 (5 bases). Germline values: CDR1 SNHLY, CDR2 FYNNEI. The CDR3 is made up of 12 amino acids. Trimming left V 4 bases short and J 6 bases short, with 9 bases between. In nucleotides, the CDR3 is TGTGCCAGCAGTGCAACGGGACCTGAAGCTTTCTTT. Amino acid sequence: CASSATGPEAFF.

V is TRBV19 and J is TRBJ2-7; D perhaps matches TRBD1 (6 bases). This CDR3 is built from 14 residues. Germline-derived CDR1 and CDR2 are LNHDA and SQIVND (reference sequence). Trimming left V 4 bases short and J 1 base short, with 11 bases between. This CDR3 is CASSNPGDSYEQYF. As DNA, the CDR3 is TGTGCCAGTAGTAACCCAGGGGATTCCTACGAGCAGTACTTC.

The rearrangement links TRBV30 to TRBJ2-5, with TRBD2 matching 7 bases. V gave up 5 bases and J gave up 2 bases; unmatched junction bases: 5. This CDR3 is built from 13 residues. Germline lookup yields CDR1 GTSNPN and CDR2 SVGIG (reference sequence). CDR3 in DNA: TGTGCCTGGGAAGCGGGGCCACAAGAGACCCAGTACTTC. Amino acids: CAWEAGPQETQYF.

The gene calls are TRBV5-1 and TRBJ1-1; no definite D call. V was clipped by 0 bases and J by 1 base, with 7 bases between them. This CDR3 is built from 14 residues. Germline V gives CDR1 SGHRS, CDR2 YFSETQ. The CDR3 loop is CASSLGGTNTEAFF. In nucleotides, the CDR3 is TGCGCCAGCAGCTTGGGAGGAACGAACACTGAAGCTTTCTTT.

This CDR3 is CASSWWTGDEKLFF. The CDR3 DNA is TGTGCCAGCTCTTGGTGGACAGGGGATGAAAAACTGTTTTTT. This rearrangement joins TRBV7-9 to TRBJ1-4; 9 positions match TRBD1. CDR1 and CDR2 from the germline V gene are SEHNR and FQNEAQ (reference sequence). The CDR3 spans 14 residues. The V gene end was trimmed by 8 bases and the J gene end by 6 bases; junction bases not matched to a gene: 7.